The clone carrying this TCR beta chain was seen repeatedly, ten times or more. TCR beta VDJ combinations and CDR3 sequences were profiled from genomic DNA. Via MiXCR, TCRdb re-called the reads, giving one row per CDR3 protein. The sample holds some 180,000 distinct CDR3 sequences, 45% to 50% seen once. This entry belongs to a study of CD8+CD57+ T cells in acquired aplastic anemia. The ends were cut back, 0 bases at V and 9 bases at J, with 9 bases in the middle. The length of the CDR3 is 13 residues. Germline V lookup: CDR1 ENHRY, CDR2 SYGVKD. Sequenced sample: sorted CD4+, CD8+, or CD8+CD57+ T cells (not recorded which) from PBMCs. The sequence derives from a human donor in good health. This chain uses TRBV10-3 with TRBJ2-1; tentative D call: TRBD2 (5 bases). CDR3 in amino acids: CAISESKAVEQFF. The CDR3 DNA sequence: TGTGCCATCAGTGAGTCGAAAGCGGTTGAGCAGTTCTTC.